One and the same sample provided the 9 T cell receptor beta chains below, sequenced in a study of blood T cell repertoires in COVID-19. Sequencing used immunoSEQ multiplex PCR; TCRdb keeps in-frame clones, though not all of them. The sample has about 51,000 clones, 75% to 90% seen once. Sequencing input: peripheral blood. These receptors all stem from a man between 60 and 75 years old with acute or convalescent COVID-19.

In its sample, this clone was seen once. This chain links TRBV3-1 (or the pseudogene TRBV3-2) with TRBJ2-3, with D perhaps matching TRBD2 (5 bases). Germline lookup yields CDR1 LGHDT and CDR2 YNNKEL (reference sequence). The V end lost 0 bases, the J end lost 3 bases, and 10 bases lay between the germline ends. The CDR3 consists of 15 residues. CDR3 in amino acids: CASSQEGRSTDTQYF. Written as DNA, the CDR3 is TGTGCCAGCAGCCAAGAGGGGAGATCGACAGATACGCAGTATTTT.

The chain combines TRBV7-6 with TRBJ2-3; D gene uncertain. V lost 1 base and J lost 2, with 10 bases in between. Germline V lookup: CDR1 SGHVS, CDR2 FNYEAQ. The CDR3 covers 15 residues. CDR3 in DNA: TGTGCCAGCAGCTTAGGTTTAGCTCTCACAGATACGCAGTATTTT. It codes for CASSLGLALTDTQYF.

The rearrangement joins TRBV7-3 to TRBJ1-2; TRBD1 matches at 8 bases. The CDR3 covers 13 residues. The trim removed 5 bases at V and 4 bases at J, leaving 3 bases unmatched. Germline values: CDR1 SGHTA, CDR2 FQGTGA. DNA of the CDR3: TGTGCCAGCAGCCCCGACAGGGGCTATGGCTACACCTTC. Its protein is CASSPDRGYGYTF.

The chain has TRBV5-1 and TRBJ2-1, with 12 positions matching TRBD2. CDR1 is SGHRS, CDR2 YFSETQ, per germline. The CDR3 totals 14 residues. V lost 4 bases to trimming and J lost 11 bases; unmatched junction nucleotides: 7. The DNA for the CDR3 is TGCGCCAGCAGCCCGCGGACTAGCGGGGACAAGCAGTTCTTC. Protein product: CASSPRTSGDKQFF. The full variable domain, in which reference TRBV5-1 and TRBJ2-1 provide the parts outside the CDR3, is KAGVTQTPRYLIKTRGQQVTLSCSPISGHRSVSWYQQTPGQGLQFLFEYFSETQRNKGNFPGRFSGRQFSNSRSEMNVSTLELGDSALYLCASSPRTSGDKQFFGPGTRLTVL.

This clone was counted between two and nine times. CDR3: CASSQDSGWTNEKLFF. The CDR3 region has the DNA TGTGCCAGCAGCCAAGATTCAGGGTGGACTAATGAAAAACTGTTTTTT. V usage is TRBV4-2 and J usage is TRBJ1-4; perhaps TRBD1 as D (5 bases). The V and J ends lost 0 bases and 2 bases respectively, with 10 bases between them. The CDR3 has 16 residues. The germline CDR1 and CDR2 sequences are LGHNA and YNFKEQ.

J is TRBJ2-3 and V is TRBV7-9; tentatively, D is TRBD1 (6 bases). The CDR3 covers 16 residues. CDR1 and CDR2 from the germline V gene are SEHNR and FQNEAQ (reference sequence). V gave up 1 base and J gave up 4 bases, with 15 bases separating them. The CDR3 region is CASSLVGHALPDTQYF. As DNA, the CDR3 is TGTGCCAGCAGCTTAGTGGGACACGCGCTCCCAGATACGCAGTATTTT.

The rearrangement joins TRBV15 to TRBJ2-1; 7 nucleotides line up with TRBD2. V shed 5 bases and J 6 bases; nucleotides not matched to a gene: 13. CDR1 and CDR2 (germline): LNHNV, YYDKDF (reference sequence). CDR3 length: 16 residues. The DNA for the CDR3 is TGTGCCACCAGCCTCGAGGTGGCACTAGCGAGCAATGAGCAGTTCTTC. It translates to CATSLEVALASNEQFF.

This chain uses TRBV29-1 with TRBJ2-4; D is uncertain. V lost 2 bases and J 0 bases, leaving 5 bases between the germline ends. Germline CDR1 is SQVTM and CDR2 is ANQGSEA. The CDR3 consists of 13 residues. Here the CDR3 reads CSVETGAKNIQYF. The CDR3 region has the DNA TGCAGCGTTGAAACGGGAGCCAAAAACATTCAGTACTTC.

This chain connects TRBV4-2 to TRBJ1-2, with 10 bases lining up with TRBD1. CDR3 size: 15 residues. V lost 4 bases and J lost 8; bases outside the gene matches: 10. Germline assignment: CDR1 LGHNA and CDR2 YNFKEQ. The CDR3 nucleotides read TGTGCCAGCAGCCCTCCCGGGACAGGGGAAGGAGGCTACACCTTC. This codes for CASSPPGTGEGGYTF.